These 8 T cell receptor beta chains were all obtained from the same sample, sequenced in a study of regulatory T cells in long-lasting Graves disease. According to the study, TCR beta libraries were built with iRepertoire HTBI primers and CDR3-region Arm-PCR. TCRdb itself ran the multiplex PCR reads through MiXCR, one entry per CDR3 protein. The sample contains roughly 610,000 distinct CDR3 sequences, 15% to 20% of which appear only once. The time point is: newly diagnosed GD, antithyroid drugs for less than 3 months. RNA from PBMCs was the source of the TCR library. These data were also filed under a second study, of T cells in Graves' hyperthyroidism and ophthalmopathy.

This sample comprised peripheral blood mononuclear cells (PBMCs), obtained at new diagnosis, from a patient treated with antithyroid drugs. The source is a man between 18 and 35 years old with Graves disease.

This sequence joins TRBV10-3 and TRBJ2-7; the D is unclear. CDR1 and CDR2 from the germline V gene are ENHRY and SYGVKD. This CDR3 has 12 amino acids. V lost 0 bases and J lost 6, with 6 bases in between. CDR3 sequence (DNA): TGTGCCATCAGTGAGTCCCGCCCCGAGCAGTACTTC. It yields the protein CAISESRPEQYF.

This clonotype was seen ten or more times. The CDR3 nucleotides read TGTGCCAGCAGCGATATTATGACGGGTAACACTGAAGCTTTCTTT. Its protein is CASSDIMTGNTEAFF. The chain is built from TRBV2 and TRBJ1-1; no definite D call. The CDR3 runs to 15 residues. CDR1 is SNHLY and CDR2 is FYNNEI in the germline V gene. Between the trimmed V and J ends, which lost 6 bases and 2 bases, there was a span of 16 bases.

The rearrangement uses TRBV10-2 and TRBJ2-5; the D is unclear. V lost 3 bases, J lost 4 bases, and 12 bases lay in between. CDR1 and CDR2 (germline): WSHSY, SAAADI. This CDR3 has 14 amino acids. The CDR3 loop reads CASSENPAGETQYF. For the CDR3, the DNA is TGCGCCAGCAGTGAAAACCCCGCCGGAGAGACCCAGTACTTC.

This clonotype was counted only a few times. The V gene is TRBV29-1, the J gene TRBJ1-3, with 8 bases fitting TRBD1. Germline CDR1 SQVTM, CDR2 ANQGSEA. There are 17 residues in the CDR3. V trimming: 1 base; J trimming: 2 bases; junction bases outside the gene matches: 10. The CDR3 DNA reads as TGCAGCGTTGAAGGGAAGGCAGGGGGCTCTCCTGGAAACACCATATATTTT. The encoded protein is CSVEGKAGGSPGNTIYF.

Ten or more counts support this clonotype. The chain employs TRBV19 and TRBJ2-1; the D gene could be TRBD1 or TRBD2 (5 bases each). The V end was cut by 0 bases, the J end by 5 bases, with 11 bases between. CDR3 length: 15 residues. Germline V gives CDR1 LNHDA, CDR2 SQIVND (reference sequence). The CDR3 DNA follows: TGTGCCAGTAGTATAGAGGGGGTCGTCCACAATGAGCAGTTCTTC. Translating gives CASSIEGVVHNEQFF.

In its sample, this clonotype was seen many times. V usage is TRBV28 and J usage is TRBJ2-7; no definite D call. Trimming removed 4 bases at V and 0 bases at J, with 10 bases between. The V gene's germline CDR1 is MDHEN and CDR2 SYDVKM. The CDR3 runs 14 residues. CDR3 nucleotides: TGTGCCAGCAGTTCCAGGAGATTCTCCTACGAGCAGTACTTC. Translation: CASSSRRFSYEQYF.

The chain combines TRBV29-1 with TRBJ2-3, with D perhaps being TRBD1 or TRBD2 (7 bases each). The V gene's germline CDR1 is SQVTM and CDR2 ANQGSEA. V lost 4 bases to trimming and J lost 5 bases, with 19 bases between them. The CDR3 is 15 amino acids. CDR3 loop: CSVGEGGGRGDTQYF. The CDR3 DNA reads TGCAGCGTTGGAGAGGGAGGGGGCCGAGGAGATACGCAGTATTTT.

This clonotype was found many times. V usage is TRBV5-5 and J usage is TRBJ2-3, with D hard to call. Trimming took off 4 bases at V and 6 bases at J, with 21 bases between the two ends. Looked up from germline, CDR1 is SGHKS and CDR2 is YYEKEE (reference sequence). The CDR3 loop spans 16 amino acids. The CDR3, as DNA: TGTGCCAGCAGCCTTCGGACGGTGCTTTACGTGGATACGCAGTATTTT. Protein sequence: CASSLRTVLYVDTQYF. Supplemented by reference TRBV5-5 and TRBJ2-3, the full variable domain reads DAGVTQSPTHLIKTRGQQVTLRCSPISGHKSVSWYQQVLGQGPQFIFQYYEKEERGRGNFPDRFSARQFPNYSSELNVNALLLGDSALYLCASSLRTVLYVDTQYFGPGTRLTVL.